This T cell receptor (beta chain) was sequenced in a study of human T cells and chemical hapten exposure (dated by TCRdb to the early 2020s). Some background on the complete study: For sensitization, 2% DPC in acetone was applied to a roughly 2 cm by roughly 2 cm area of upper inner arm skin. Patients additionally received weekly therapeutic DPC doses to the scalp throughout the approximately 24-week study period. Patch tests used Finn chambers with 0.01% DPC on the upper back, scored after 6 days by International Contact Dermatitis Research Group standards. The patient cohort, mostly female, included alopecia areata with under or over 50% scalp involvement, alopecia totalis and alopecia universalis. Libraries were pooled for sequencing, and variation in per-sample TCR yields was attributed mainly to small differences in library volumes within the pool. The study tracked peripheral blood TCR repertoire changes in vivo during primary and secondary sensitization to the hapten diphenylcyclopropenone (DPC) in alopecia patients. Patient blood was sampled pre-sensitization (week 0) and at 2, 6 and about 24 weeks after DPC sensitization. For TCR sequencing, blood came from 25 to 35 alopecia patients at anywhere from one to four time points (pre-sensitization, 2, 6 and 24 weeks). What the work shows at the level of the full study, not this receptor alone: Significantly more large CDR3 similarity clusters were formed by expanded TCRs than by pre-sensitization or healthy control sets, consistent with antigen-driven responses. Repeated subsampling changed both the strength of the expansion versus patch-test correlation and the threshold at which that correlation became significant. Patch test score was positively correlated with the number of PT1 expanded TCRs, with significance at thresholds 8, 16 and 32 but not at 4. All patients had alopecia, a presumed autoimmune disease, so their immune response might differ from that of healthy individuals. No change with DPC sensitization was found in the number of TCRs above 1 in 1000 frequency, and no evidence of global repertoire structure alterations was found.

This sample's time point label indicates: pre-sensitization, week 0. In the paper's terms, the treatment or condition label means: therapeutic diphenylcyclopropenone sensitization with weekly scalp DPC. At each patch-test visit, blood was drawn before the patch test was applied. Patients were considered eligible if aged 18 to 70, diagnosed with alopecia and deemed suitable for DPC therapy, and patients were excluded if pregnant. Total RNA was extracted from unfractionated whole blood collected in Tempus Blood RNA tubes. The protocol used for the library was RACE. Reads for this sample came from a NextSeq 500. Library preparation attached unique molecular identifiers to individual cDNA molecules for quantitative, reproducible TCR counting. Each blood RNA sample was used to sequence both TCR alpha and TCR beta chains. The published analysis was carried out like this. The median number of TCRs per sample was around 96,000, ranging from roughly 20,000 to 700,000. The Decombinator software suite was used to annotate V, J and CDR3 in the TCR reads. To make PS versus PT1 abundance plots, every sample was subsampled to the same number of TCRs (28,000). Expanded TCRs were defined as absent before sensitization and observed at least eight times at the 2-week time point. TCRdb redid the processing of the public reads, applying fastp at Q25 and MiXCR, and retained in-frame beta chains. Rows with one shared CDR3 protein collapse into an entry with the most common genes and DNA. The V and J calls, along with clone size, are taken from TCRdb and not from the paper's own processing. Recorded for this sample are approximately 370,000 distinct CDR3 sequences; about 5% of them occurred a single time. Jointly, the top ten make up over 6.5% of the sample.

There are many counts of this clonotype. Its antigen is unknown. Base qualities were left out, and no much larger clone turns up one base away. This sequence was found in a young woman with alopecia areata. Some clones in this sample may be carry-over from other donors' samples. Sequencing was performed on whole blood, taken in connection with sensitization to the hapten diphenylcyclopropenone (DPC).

The CDR3 protein: CASSRDTDTQYF. In nucleotides, the sequence is TGTGCCAGCAGCAGAGACACAGATACGCAGTATTTT. In this chain, TRBV6-2 or TRBV6-3 is recombined with TRBJ2-3; no D gene can be assigned with confidence. CDR1 and CDR2 (MNHEY, SVGEGT) derive from the germline V gene. From cysteine to phenylalanine, the CDR3 is 12 amino acids long. The retained sequence is limited to the CDR3, 36 bases, with the frame set at the first base. V is clipped by 6 bases and J by 2 bases, and the sequence between their germline boundaries is 6 bases long.